Each of the 10 T cell receptor beta chains below was sequenced from the same sample in a study of cytomegalovirus exposure and HLA in healthy donors. With 60 Vbeta and 13 Jbeta primers, the PCR was carried out. Produced via immunoSEQ multiplex PCR; TCRdb's table is partial and in-frame only. Of some 100,000 clones listed, around 79% are singletons. Material: PBMCs. The origin of the receptors is a woman between 40 and 50 years old in good health and CMV-seropositive.

J is TRBJ1-2 and V is TRBV10-3, with TRBD1 matching over 8 bases. CDR3 size: 16 residues. The junction had 13 bases not matched to a gene; V was cut back by 10 bases and J by 0 bases. The germline gives CDR1 ENHRY, CDR2 SYGVKD. The CDR3 sequence: CATRPRDRRANYGYTF. CDR3 bases: TGTGCCACGCGACCGCGGGACAGGCGAGCTAACTATGGCTACACCTTC.

The rearrangement joins TRBV14 to TRBJ1-4; possibly TRBD1 for D (6 bases). V lost 1 base to trimming and J lost 3 bases, with 12 bases between them. CDR3 length equals 16 residues. CDR1 SGHDN and CDR2 FVKESK come from the germline V gene. The CDR3 sequence: CASSQAVRGPNEKLFF. In DNA form, the CDR3 reads TGTGCCAGCAGCCAAGCCGTCAGGGGACCTAATGAAAAACTGTTTTTT.

The genes are TRBV2 and TRBJ1-1; no clear D. Germline CDR1 reads SNHLY; CDR2 reads FYNNEI. Trimming pared 2 bases from V and 4 bases from J, leaving 14 bases between. The CDR3 contains 15 residues. The CDR3, as DNA: TGTGCCAGCAGTGAACGAAAAGGGAGTGGCACTGAAGCTTTCTTT. It encodes CASSERKGSGTEAFF. Combining the CDR3 with reference TRBV2 and TRBJ1-1 gives the whole variable domain EPEVTQTPSHQVTQMGQEVILRCVPISNHLYFYWYRQILGQKVEFLVSFYNNEISEKSEIFDDQFSVERPDGSNFTLKIRSTKLEDSAMYFCASSERKGSGTEAFFGQGTRLTVV.

Concerning this clone: An end of the junction does not agree with germline; a read error may underlie this. The CDR3 is CASSPQGAYGYPF. In nucleotides, the CDR3 is TGTGCCAGCAGTCCACAGGGGGCGTATGGCTACCCCTTC. The rearrangement links TRBV28 to TRBJ1-2, with 9 bases that match TRBD1. The CDR3 spans 13 residues. CDR1 is MDHEN, CDR2 SYDVKM, per germline.

This clone was seen a single time. The CDR3 is CASSSSGGVGRVGTEAFF. For the CDR3, the DNA is TGTGCCAGCAGTTCGTCAGGGGGCGTGGGACGTGTGGGCACTGAAGCTTTCTTT. V gene TRBV28 combines with J gene TRBJ1-1; 8 nucleotides align to TRBD1. The germline V gene has CDR1 MDHEN and CDR2 SYDVKM. The CDR3 runs 18 residues. Trimming cost V 4 bases and J 4 bases; bases outside gene matches: 17.

There are a few counts of this clone. V gene TRBV21-1 combines with J gene TRBJ2-6; the D segment call TRBD2 is taken from the table without a DNA check. TRBV21-1 is designated a pseudogene. This CDR3 has 18 residues. The CDR3 protein is CASSALAQGGSGANVLTF. The CDR3 region has the DNA TGTGCCAGCAGCGCCCTAGCTCAAGGAGGTTCTGGGGCCAACGTCCTGACTTTC.

The V and J genes are TRBV28 and TRBJ1-4; D is uncertain. The CDR3 extends over 15 amino acids. Germline V gene lookup returns CDR1 MDHEN and CDR2 SYDVKM. The ends were cut back, 6 bases at V and 11 bases at J, with 22 bases in the middle. CDR3 amino acids: CASRPSFIGGLKLFF. CDR3 nucleotide sequence: TGTGCCAGCAGACCTTCTTTCATCGGCGGGTTGAAACTGTTTTTT. Together with reference TRBV28 and TRBJ1-4, the CDR3 gives the full variable domain: DVKVTQSSRYLVKRTGEKVFLECVQDMDHENMFWYRQDPGLGLRLIYFSYDVKMKEKGDIPEGYSVSREKKERFSLILESASTNQTSMYLCASRPSFIGGLKLFFGSGTQLSVL.

V and J are TRBV7-3 and TRBJ2-7; 10 bases fit TRBD2. CDR3 length: 14 amino acids. Looked up from germline, CDR1 is SGHTA and CDR2 is FQGTGA. V was pared by 2 bases and J by 6 bases, with 4 bases of the junction left unmatched. CDR3 sequence (DNA): TGTGCCAGCAGCTTATTAGCGGGAGGTCCCGAGCAGTACTTC. It codes for CASSLLAGGPEQYF.

The gene calls are TRBV28 and TRBJ2-7; TRBD1 matches at 8 bases. V dropped 7 bases and J dropped 5; count of bases not matched to a gene: 13. CDR1 and CDR2 from the germline V gene are MDHEN and SYDVKM. This CDR3 is 15 amino acids long. The CDR3 loop reads CASTETTGVNNEQYF. DNA for the CDR3: TGTGCCAGCACTGAGACGACAGGGGTTAATAACGAGCAGTACTTC.

The chain couples TRBV7-6 to TRBJ2-1; D is uncertain. This CDR3 spans 14 amino acids. Trimming left V 3 bases short and J 4 bases short, with 10 bases between. Germline assignment: CDR1 SGHVS and CDR2 FNYEAQ. CDR3 sequence (DNA): TGTGCCAGCAGCTTCGATGGGCGATACAATGAGCAGTTCTTC. This encodes CASSFDGRYNEQFF.